Sequencing of this T cell receptor beta chain was carried out in a study of blood T cell repertoires in COVID-19. Only a few counts were recorded for this clone. As handled by the study authors: The assay estimated nucleated cells by amplifying reference gene primers. Generated by immunoSEQ multiplex PCR, the TCRdb table keeps only in-frame clones and is missing some. V and J calls and clone size are those listed in that table; D and trimming were worked out from the DNA. The table includes 200,000 to 250,000 clones, around three quarters detected once. The J segment lost 6 bases and the V segment lost 1 base, leaving 8 bases of the junction unmatched. Per germline, CDR1 LGHNA and CDR2 YNFKEQ. This CDR3 comprises 16 residues.

The rearrangement uses TRBV4-2 and TRBJ2-7; 11 bases match TRBD2. Sequencing was carried out using peripheral blood. The clonotype was recovered from a woman in her sixties or seventies with acute or convalescent COVID-19. The CDR3 is CASSQGIAGGSAEQYF. CDR3 sequence (DNA): TGTGCCAGCAGCCAAGGGATAGCGGGAGGGTCTGCCGAGCAGTACTTC.